This T cell receptor (beta chain) was retrieved from a study of cytotoxic CD8 clonotypes in ibrutinib-treated CLL. Study at large: A median around 12 months of treatment, range 6 to 36, preceded the collection of response samples. Regarding the study as a whole: Clonality was elevated at ibrutinib response and had returned toward baseline at progression. Public clonotypes were rare and shrank or held steady on treatment. Patients had baseline clonality above age-matched healthy donors, and this clonality moved with circulating CD8+ T-cell counts.

This clone was seen once. Its antigen is unknown. The CDR3 covers 16 residues. V lost 4 bases and J lost 5; bases outside the gene matches: 9. CDR1 and CDR2 (germline): SGHNT, YYREEE (reference sequence). The repertoire was sequenced with immunoSEQ multiplex PCR; TCRdb's copy has only in-frame clones and lacks some. In the table there are 26,000 or so clones, roughly 60% of which are singletons. Sequencing was performed on PBMCs, taken before ibrutinib treatment. This chain links TRBV5-4 with TRBJ2-2; 9 positions match TRBD1. The receptor's source is a human donor with chronic lymphocytic leukemia. The CDR3 DNA reads TGTGCCAGCAGCCCTCAACAGGGGGCGGGAACCGGGGAGCTGTTTTTT. The encoded protein is CASSPQQGAGTGELFF.